What follows describes a single T cell receptor beta chain. Its antigen is not known. This sample was taken from a study of PD-1 blockade in classical Hodgkin lymphoma. Time point defined: cycle 4 day 1 (C4D1), after less than 7 weeks of nivolumab. No patient escaped relapse after autologous stem cell transplantation, and brentuximab vedotin exposure varied. Complete response, partial response or progressive disease were the best responses. Whole-study results and caveats: Those starting nivolumab under 1 year post-ASCT were excluded. In CD4+ cells, TCR diversity went up significantly by C4D1, but in CD8+ cells it did not. Patients who responded completely had about the same baseline diversity as newly diagnosed patients.

Sequencing was performed with immunoSEQ multiplex PCR; in TCRdb, only in-frame clones are kept and a portion is missing. The top ten clones hold over 15% of a sample with 100,000 to 120,000 clones, roughly 87% of them seen once. The receptor's source is a human donor with classical Hodgkin lymphoma. Specimen: peripheral blood mononuclear cells (PBMCs), collected before the fourth cycle of nivolumab.

CDR3 in DNA: TGCGCCAGCAGCCCTACAGGGAGTAGGAATCAGCCCCAGCATTTT. The encoded protein is CASSPTGSRNQPQHF. The chain combines TRBV4-1 with TRBJ1-5; perhaps TRBD1 as D (6 bases). This CDR3 has 15 residues. The germline CDR1 and CDR2 sequences are MGHRA and YSYEKL. With 4 bases removed from V and 4 bases from J, the gap between germline ends came to 14 bases.